The T cell receptor (beta chain) under discussion was sequenced for a study of T cell responses to AZD1222 COVID-19 vaccine. Study outcomes and limitations: The sample set comprised mostly white British donors with more females, and clonal diversity was possibly underestimated. CD4 TCRs linked to vaccination spanned spike, dominating at 160-218 and 743-854.

In the case of this clone: Its antigen is unidentified.

It was second doses at about 4 or about 12 weeks that were pooled. The method was immunoSEQ multiplex PCR; TCRdb's version includes in-frame clones alone and lacks a portion of them. The top ten clones hold roughly 7.2% of a sample with tens of thousands of clones, around nine tenths of them seen once. Germline CDR1 and CDR2: SNHLY and FYNNEI. V dropped 7 bases and J dropped 0 bases, with 7 bases sitting between them. The CDR3 covers 13 residues. The sample in question was peripheral blood, obtained 28 days after the second AZD1222 dose. The chain joins TRBV2 to TRBJ1-5; D gene ambiguous. The TCR sequence derives from an adult who received the AZD1222 COVID-19 vaccine. The CDR3 DNA reads TGTGCCAGCACCTACTCTAGCAATCAGCCCCAGCATTTT. This sequence encodes CASTYSSNQPQHF. The full variable domain, with the rest looked up from reference TRBV2 and TRBJ1-5, is EPEVTQTPSHQVTQMGQEVILRCVPISNHLYFYWYRQILGQKVEFLVSFYNNEISEKSEIFDDQFSVERPDGSNFTLKIRSTKLEDSAMYFCASTYSSNQPQHFGDGTRLSIL.